This TCR beta chain was sequenced for a study of T cell responses to AZD1222 COVID-19 vaccine. Whole-study results and caveats: Vaccine-associated CD4 TCRs spanned spike, dominant at 160-218 and 743-854.

Measured with immunoSEQ multiplex PCR; TCRdb has only the in-frame clones, and not every one. The sample lists 65,000 or so clones, roughly 89% occurring once. This clone was picked up one time. Antigen: not known. This clonotype was sampled from an adult in good health. Sample: peripheral blood, taken on day 0 of AZD1222 vaccination.

Here the CDR3 reads CATLNPEATNEKLFF. As DNA, the CDR3 is TGTGCCACTCTAAACCCTGAGGCTACTAATGAAAAACTGTTTTTT. V is TRBV10-3 and J is TRBJ1-4; D is undetermined. With 10 bases removed from V and 2 bases from J, the gap between germline ends came to 17 bases. In germline, CDR1 is ENHRY, CDR2 SYGVKD. The CDR3 extends over 15 amino acids.